This TCR beta chain was captured by sequencing in a study of shared clonotypes between healthy human individuals. The method was immunoSEQ multiplex PCR; TCRdb's version includes in-frame clones alone and lacks a portion of them. The table has just over 2,000,000 clones, 85% to 95% seen once. Trimming cost V 5 bases and J 9 bases, with 20 bases left between them. Per the germline V gene, CDR1 is MDHEN and CDR2 is SYDVKM. The CDR3 extends over 15 amino acids. Naive CD8 cells, CD45RO-negative and positively selected for CCR7, excluded terminally differentiated effector memory CD45RA+ cells. Material: naive CD8+ T cells sorted from blood. The genes are TRBV28 and TRBJ2-1; D is possibly TRBD1 (6 bases). This clonotype originated in a man aged 18 to 30 in good health. The CDR3 region is CASSATGTTGVEQFF. The DNA for the CDR3 is TGTGCCAGCAGTGCTACCGGGACAACTGGAGTTGAGCAGTTCTTC.